These 20 T cell receptor beta chains were all obtained from the same sample, sequenced in a study of blood T cell repertoires in COVID-19. The assay was immunoSEQ multiplex PCR, and TCRdb's table has in-frame clones only and misses some. The sample holds roughly 100,000 clones, roughly nine tenths seen once. Sequencing was carried out using peripheral blood. These TCRs come from a woman of 80 years or more in a cohort sampled during active COVID-19.

This CDR3 is CASSDITGMLSYEQYF. The DNA of the CDR3 is TGTGCCAGCAGTGACATTACAGGGATGTTATCCTACGAGCAGTACTTC. V gene TRBV25-1 combines with J gene TRBJ2-7; D is perhaps TRBD1 (6 bases). CDR1 is MGHDK, CDR2 SYGVNS, per germline. The CDR3 runs 16 residues. The V end lost 3 bases, the J end lost 1 base, and 16 bases lay between the germline ends.

The genes are TRBV6-5 and TRBJ1-4; 8 nucleotides line up with TRBD1. J gave up 2 bases and V 2 bases, and 1 base lay outside the gene matches. The CDR3 has 15 amino acids. Germline CDR1 and CDR2: MNHEY and SVGAGI. The CDR3 is CASSYRTGTNEKLFF. The CDR3, as DNA: TGTGCCAGCAGTTACCGGACAGGGACTAATGAAAAACTGTTTTTT.

The chain employs TRBV18 and TRBJ1-5; TRBD1 is a possible D gene (5 bases). The CDR3 covers 14 residues. Trimming removed 6 bases at V and 1 base at J, with 10 bases between. Germline V gives CDR1 KGHSH, CDR2 LQKENI. The CDR3 bases are TGTGCCAGCTCCGGCCAGGGCAGCAATCAGCCCCAGCATTTT. Translating it yields CASSGQGSNQPQHF. The whole variable domain, remainder taken from reference TRBV18 and TRBJ1-5, is NAGVMQNPRHLVRRRGQEARLRCSPMKGHSHVYWYRQLPEEGLKFMVYLQKENIIDESGMPKERFSAEFPKEGPSILRIQQVVRGDSAAYFCASSGQGSNQPQHFGDGTRLSIL.

The rearrangement uses TRBV4-1 and TRBJ2-3, with D tentatively TRBD1 (6 bases). Trimming shortened V by 3 bases and J by 10 bases, and 20 bases separated the two germline ends. The CDR3 has 15 amino acids. CDR1 and CDR2 (germline): MGHRA, YSYEKL. CDR3 nucleotide sequence: TGCGCCAGCAGCCACATCGGTCGAGGGGGTCGGGCGCAGTATTTT. It translates to CASSHIGRGGRAQYF.

This chain joins TRBV29-1 and TRBJ1-1, with D maybe TRBD1 (5 bases). The CDR3 is 14 amino acids. Trimming removed 7 bases at V and 4 bases at J, with 19 bases between. Germline V gene sequence: CDR1 SQVTM, CDR2 ANQGSEA. The CDR3 reads CSGRWQGKSTEAFF. CDR3 sequence (DNA): TGCAGCGGGAGATGGCAGGGAAAAAGCACTGAAGCTTTCTTT.

This chain uses TRBV3-1 (or the pseudogene TRBV3-2) with TRBJ2-5, with 10 bases aligning to TRBD2. The CDR3 has 15 amino acids. The trim removed 1 base at V and 2 bases at J, leaving 1 base unmatched. From germline, CDR1 is LGHDT and CDR2 YNNKEL (reference sequence). The CDR3 region is CASSQGTSGQETQYF. The CDR3 region has the DNA TGTGCCAGCAGCCAAGGGACTAGCGGTCAAGAGACCCAGTACTTC.

A single count supports this clone. Distinct nucleotide sequences in the sample also encode this CDR3. The chain combines TRBV6-5 with TRBJ2-1, with 14 bases matching TRBD2. CDR1 is MNHEY, CDR2 SVGAGI, per germline. The length of the CDR3 is 15 residues. J was trimmed by 4 bases and V by 4 bases; bases with no gene match: 0. CDR3 in DNA: TGTGCCAGCAGTTGGACTAGCGGGGGGTACAATGAGCAGTTCTTC. This gives the protein CASSWTSGGYNEQFF.

The chain carries TRBV29-1 and TRBJ2-5, with no clear D. The CDR3 is made up of 12 amino acids. Germline lookup yields CDR1 SQVTM and CDR2 ANQGSEA. V was clipped by 4 bases and J by 7 bases, with 13 bases between them. CDR3 loop: CSVAPDESTQYF. The CDR3 nucleotides are TGCAGCGTTGCCCCAGATGAATCGACCCAGTACTTC.

V usage is TRBV6-5 and J usage is TRBJ2-5; D not certain. The CDR3 extends over 15 amino acids. The germline V gene encodes CDR1 MNHEY and CDR2 SVGAGI. Trimming removed 2 bases at V and 5 bases at J, with 15 bases between. CDR3: CASSYQSSHPETQYF. The CDR3 region has the DNA TGTGCCAGCAGTTACCAGTCCTCACATCCGGAGACCCAGTACTTC.

This chain links TRBV18 with TRBJ1-1, with D possibly TRBD1 on 5 matching bases. The germline gives CDR1 KGHSH, CDR2 LQKENI. This CDR3 contains 14 residues. V lost 3 bases to trimming and J lost 4 bases, with 12 bases between them. The CDR3 bases are TGTGCCAGCTCACCCCTCCCGGGGGGCACTGAAGCTTTCTTT. The encoded protein is CASSPLPGGTEAFF.

This clone came up a few times. The chain couples TRBV6-4 to TRBJ2-3; D uncertain. This CDR3 has 13 amino acids. From germline, CDR1 is MRHNA and CDR2 SNTAGT. V lost 3 bases and J lost 2, with 6 bases in between. Here the CDR3 reads CASSDPFTDTQYF. CDR3 nucleotide sequence: TGTGCCAGCAGTGATCCCTTCACAGATACGCAGTATTTT.

The table lists this clone with a count of one. The chain employs TRBV6-1 and TRBJ2-3; 9 nucleotides line up with TRBD1. Germline CDR1 is MNHNS and CDR2 is SASEGT. This CDR3 comprises 17 residues. V trimming: 1 base; J trimming: 4 bases; junction bases outside the gene matches: 9. CDR3 residues: CASSEGWTGVRADTQYF. CDR3 sequence (DNA): TGTGCCAGCAGTGAAGGCTGGACAGGGGTGAGGGCAGATACGCAGTATTTT.

This clone was seen a single time. The chain links TRBV29-1 to TRBJ1-2, with D perhaps matching TRBD1 (5 bases). CDR3 size: 13 residues. Per the germline V gene, CDR1 is SQVTM and CDR2 is ANQGSEA. The ends were cut back, 4 bases at V and 0 bases at J, with 9 bases in the middle. The CDR3: CSVGGTANYGYTF. DNA for the CDR3: TGCAGCGTTGGGGGGACTGCTAACTATGGCTACACCTTC.

The J gene is TRBJ2-7, the V gene TRBV19, with 14 bases fitting TRBD2. Germline V gene data show CDR1 as LNHDA and CDR2 as SQIVND (reference sequence). The V gene end was trimmed by 2 bases and the J gene end by 2 bases; junction bases not matched to a gene: 8. The CDR3 is 18 residues long. Here the CDR3 DNA reads TGTGCCAGTAGTATATCGGTGGGACTAGCGGGAGCCCCCTACGAGCAGTACTTC. This sequence encodes CASSISVGLAGAPYEQYF.

Only one count was recorded for this clone. The CDR3 nucleotides are TGTGCCAGCAGCCAAGAGCCTTCGGCAGATACGCAGTATTTT. As protein: CASSQEPSADTQYF. The chain links TRBV14 to TRBJ2-3; D not resolved. Looked up from germline, CDR1 is SGHDN and CDR2 is FVKESK. V gave up 0 bases and J gave up 4 bases, with 8 bases separating them. This CDR3 spans 14 amino acids.

To note about this clone: Different DNA sequences within this sample yield the same CDR3. This sequence joins TRBV20-1 and TRBJ2-5; no reliable D call. The germline CDR1 and CDR2 sequences are DFQATT and SNEGSKA (reference sequence). Trimming pared 3 bases from V and 4 bases from J, leaving 3 bases between. CDR3 length: 10 residues. The CDR3 bases are TGCAGTGCTAGGAGAGAGACCCAGTACTTC. Protein product: CSARRETQYF.

The chain couples TRBV6-4 to TRBJ1-3; D possibly corresponds to TRBD1 (5 bases). V lost 11 bases and J 4 bases, leaving 15 bases between the germline ends. CDR1 and CDR2 (germline): MRHNA, SNTAGT. CDR3 length: 13 amino acids. CDR3 nucleotide sequence: TGTGCCCACCCGGGACTGAACGGAAACACCATATATTTT. Translating gives CAHPGLNGNTIYF.

The chain couples TRBV19 to TRBJ1-1; 7 bases map to TRBD1. The ends lost 6 bases at V and 1 base at J; junction bases unmatched: 5. Germline V gene sequence: CDR1 LNHDA, CDR2 SQIVND (reference sequence). The CDR3 consists of 14 residues. The CDR3 here is CASRQGGANTEAFF. The CDR3 region has the DNA TGTGCCAGTAGACAAGGGGGCGCGAACACTGAAGCTTTCTTT.

This chain connects TRBV28 to TRBJ1-1; D call uncertain. This CDR3 spans 13 amino acids. The V end lost 2 bases, the J end lost 5 bases, and 9 bases lay between the germline ends. CDR1 is MDHEN and CDR2 is SYDVKM in the germline V gene. CDR3 sequence (DNA): TGTGCCAGCAGTTTAATAGCCGGGACTGAAGCTTTCTTT. This translates into CASSLIAGTEAFF.

Written as DNA, the CDR3 is TGTGCCAGCAGTTACTCGGTAGCGACTATTTCTGAGCAGTACTTC. Its protein product is CASSYSVATISEQYF. The J gene is TRBJ2-7, the V gene TRBV6-5, with D possibly being TRBD2 (5 bases). Germline V gene data show CDR1 as MNHEY and CDR2 as SVGAGI. The CDR3 runs to 15 residues. The ends were cut back, 0 bases at V and 7 bases at J, with 16 bases in the middle.